A selection of T cell receptor beta chains follows, all from one sample in a study of CXCR3-negative and CXCR3-positive naive CD8 T cells. TCRdb reanalyzed the 5' RACE reads and collapses them to one entry per CDR3 protein, without DNA. Its table records roughly 86,000 distinct CDR3 sequences. The sequencing input was naive CXCR3- CD8+ T cells from blood. Receptors originate from a human donor in good health. Some clones in this sample may be carry-over from other donors' samples. The CDR3 runs from the conserved cysteine through the conserved F or W.

j_gene: TRBJ1-1
v_gene: TRBV6-6
len: 14
CDR3aa: CASIKDRLNTEAFF

j_gene: TRBJ2-3
v_gene: TRBV7-2
len: 14
CDR3aa: CASRAGGGTDTQYF

j_gene: TRBJ2-4
v_gene: TRBV7-2
len: 15
CDR3aa: CASSSPGQPQNIQYF

j_gene: TRBJ2-3
v_gene: TRBV29-1
len: 14
CDR3aa: CSVEDPGATDTQYF

j_gene: TRBJ2-2
v_gene: TRBV29-1
len: 13
CDR3aa: CSVEGSDTGELFF

j_gene: TRBJ2-3
v_gene: TRBV15
len: 15
CDR3aa: CATSRTTGTTDTQYF

j_gene: TRBJ2-1
v_gene: TRBV4-2
len: 16
CDR3aa: CASSQDPSGSVGEQFF

j_gene: TRBJ2-6
v_gene: TRBV12-3/TRBV12-4
len: 13
CDR3aa: CASSPVTANVLTF

j_gene: TRBJ1-2
v_gene: TRBV29-1
len: 19
CDR3aa: CSVEDLTGTVGSKNYGYTF

j_gene: TRBJ2-3
v_gene: TRBV10-1
len: 17
CDR3aa: CASSAGLAGDSTDTQYF

j_gene: TRBJ2-7
v_gene: TRBV21-1
len: 12
CDR3aa: CATRGASYEQYF

j_gene: TRBJ2-7
v_gene: TRBV4-3
len: 16
CDR3aa: CASSQDNRGSSYEQYF

j_gene: TRBJ1-1
v_gene: TRBV29-1
len: 13
CDR3aa: CSVEKGYYTEAFF

j_gene: TRBJ1-6
v_gene: TRBV15
len: 16
CDR3aa: CATSPESPFGGSPLHF

j_gene: TRBJ2-3
v_gene: TRBV5-1
len: 15
CDR3aa: CASSPLGAFADTQYF

j_gene: TRBJ2-1
v_gene: TRBV7-9
len: 18
CDR3aa: CASSLAGLAGGSYNEQFF

j_gene: TRBJ2-2
v_gene: TRBV18
len: 16
CDR3aa: CASSPSVDSNTGELFF

j_gene: TRBJ1-2
v_gene: TRBV29-1
len: 13
CDR3aa: CSVKEVADYGYTF

j_gene: TRBJ1-2
v_gene: TRBV28
len: 13
CDR3aa: CASSLQGAQGYTF

j_gene: TRBJ1-1
v_gene: TRBV16
len: 13
CDR3aa: CASSLQPNTEAFF